This T cell receptor (beta chain) came from a study of blood T cell repertoires in COVID-19. Whole-study context: T cells, B-cell-depleted T cells, or PBMCs provided the cDNA or gDNA that served as material.

The germline gives CDR1 MGHRA, CDR2 YSYEKL. The J segment lost 6 bases and the V segment lost 1 base, leaving 10 bases of the junction unmatched. The CDR3 is made up of 18 amino acids. Original handling: Cell counts per sample came from amplifying reference gene primers. This table comes from immunoSEQ multiplex PCR, and its TCRdb copy is limited to in-frame clones, with some not included. The V and J calls and clone size were taken over from that table, and D and trimming were inferred from the DNA. Altogether over 90,000 clones are present, about 86% being singletons, with the ten largest covering about 3.5%.

This chain links TRBV4-1 with TRBJ2-2; 11 bases align to TRBD2. The sequenced sample was peripheral blood. The TCR was taken from a human donor in a cohort sampled during active COVID-19. The CDR3 DNA sequence: TGCGCCAGCAGCCAAGCACTAGCGGGAGAGGGGGCCGCCGGGGAGCTGTTTTTT. The encoded protein is CASSQALAGEGAAGELFF.